This note documents a single T cell receptor (beta chain) sequence. This entry belongs to a study of control samples from healthy donors and cancer patients. Some clones are missing from TCRdb's copy, which holds only in-frame ones; the method was immunoSEQ multiplex PCR. The sample carries roughly 150,000 clones, around nine tenths recorded once. CDR1 is MNHEY, CDR2 SMNVEV, per germline (reference sequence). The V and J ends lost 6 bases and 4 bases respectively, with 7 bases between them. CDR3 length: 11 residues. The clonotype comes from a woman aged 25 to 39 in good health. The J gene is TRBJ2-7, the V gene TRBV27; D unclear. Sample: blood. The CDR3 loop is CASSHHYEQYF. Written as DNA, the CDR3 is TGTGCCAGCAGCCATCATTACGAGCAGTACTTC.